Below, 24 T cell receptor beta chains from the same sample are listed, as sequenced in a study of blood T cell repertoires in COVID-19. The method was immunoSEQ multiplex PCR; TCRdb's version includes in-frame clones alone and lacks a portion of them. The sample has 47,000 or so clones, around 81% seen once. Material: peripheral blood. These receptors were taken from a woman aged 80 or over with COVID-19, enrolled during active disease.

The chain joins TRBV24-1 to TRBJ2-1, with D unresolved. The V end was cut by 6 bases, the J end by 1 base, with 15 bases between. Germline V gene data show CDR1 as KGHDR and CDR2 as SFDVKD. The CDR3 has 16 residues. CDR3 region: CATSNQDADSYNEQFF. The CDR3, as DNA: TGTGCCACCAGTAATCAGGATGCAGATTCCTACAATGAGCAGTTCTTC.

This chain uses TRBV28 with TRBJ2-7; 9 bases are a match to TRBD2. Germline V gene data show CDR1 as MDHEN and CDR2 as SYDVKM. There are 16 residues in the CDR3. Unmatched junction bases numbered 14, after V lost 10 bases and J lost 1 base. CDR3 protein: CANLSGSNLRSYEQYF. The CDR3 DNA is TGTGCCAACCTTAGCGGGAGTAACTTAAGATCCTACGAGCAGTACTTC.

The chain carries TRBV4-1 and TRBJ2-7; D unclear. CDR1 MGHRA and CDR2 YSYEKL come from the germline V gene. The germline V and J ends were trimmed by 4 bases and 1 base, with 8 bases remaining between them. This CDR3 has 13 amino acids. The CDR3 sequence is CASSLTLSYEQYF. The CDR3 DNA sequence: TGCGCCAGCAGCCTCACACTATCCTACGAGCAGTACTTC.

CDR3 amino acids: CASSKSSGRAGDTQYF. In DNA, the CDR3 is TGTGCCAGCAGCAAATCTAGCGGGAGGGCGGGAGATACGCAGTATTTT. This chain joins TRBV7-2 and TRBJ2-3; 12 bases fit TRBD2. Germline trimming cut 5 bases from V and 5 bases from J; bases unmatched to any gene: 8. Germline lookup yields CDR1 SGHTA and CDR2 FQGNSA. CDR3 length: 16 residues.

The V call is TRBV6-4, the J call TRBJ2-7; D may be TRBD2 (7 bases). V lost 0 bases, J lost 6 bases, and 15 bases lay in between. The germline CDR1 and CDR2 sequences are MRHNA and SNTAGT. The CDR3 sequence is 15 residues long. This CDR3 reads CASSDSARGGFEQYF. CDR3 bases: TGTGCCAGCAGTGACTCGGCCAGGGGAGGGTTCGAGCAGTACTTC.

The chain is built from TRBV3-1 (or the pseudogene TRBV3-2) and TRBJ2-2, with 10 bases fitting TRBD2. V shed 3 bases, J shed 1 base, and the junction held 5 bases outside the gene matches. The CDR3 has 17 amino acids. Per germline, CDR1 LGHDT and CDR2 YNNKEL (reference sequence). For the CDR3, the DNA is TGTGCCAGCAGCCACCTCCTAGCGGGAGAGAACACCGGGGAGCTGTTTTTT. Amino acid sequence: CASSHLLAGENTGELFF.

The rearrangement joins TRBV25-1 to TRBJ2-3; TRBD1 agrees at 12 bases. There are 15 residues in the CDR3. J was trimmed by 2 bases and V by 4 bases; bases with no gene match: 1. The germline gives CDR1 MGHDK, CDR2 SYGVNS. The CDR3 reads CASSGGQGATDTQYF. CDR3 coding DNA: TGTGCCAGCAGTGGGGGACAGGGGGCCACAGATACGCAGTATTTT. Combining the CDR3 with reference TRBV25-1 and TRBJ2-3 gives the whole variable domain EADIYQTPRYLVIGTGKKITLECSQTMGHDKMYWYQQDPGMELHLIHYSYGVNSTEKGDLSSESTVSRIRTEHFPLTLESARPSHTSQYLCASSGGQGATDTQYFGPGTRLTVL.

The genes are TRBV5-1 and TRBJ2-6, with 7 nucleotides matching TRBD2. The CDR3 consists of 19 residues. In germline, CDR1 is SGHRS, CDR2 YFSETQ. After removal of 0 bases from V and 1 base from J, the junction contained 10 bases not matched to a gene. The CDR3 DNA is TGCGCCAGCAGCTTGGGTACTAGCGCTGCGATGTCTGGGGCCAACGTCCTGACTTTC. Protein sequence: CASSLGTSAAMSGANVLTF.

About this clone itself: One end of the junction does not line up with germline, which may come from a read error. The chain has TRBV28 and TRBJ2-7; 9 nucleotides match TRBD1. From germline, CDR1 is MDHEN and CDR2 SYDVKM. The CDR3 covers 16 residues. CDR3 loop: CASGRTGTGFSHEQYF. DNA of the CDR3: TGTGCCAGCGGGCGGACCGGGACAGGGTTCTCCCACGAGCAGTACTTC.

This clone has ten or more counts. J is TRBJ1-1 and V is TRBV5-1; a weak D match, TRBD1 (5 bases). Germline CDR1 and CDR2: SGHRS and YFSETQ. V was trimmed by 3 bases and J by 1 base, leaving 7 bases between them. The CDR3 is made up of 13 amino acids. CDR3 nucleotide sequence: TGCGCCAGCAGCTGGGACTGGAACACTGAAGCTTTCTTT. Encoded protein: CASSWDWNTEAFF.

V gene TRBV3-1 (or the pseudogene TRBV3-2) combines with J gene TRBJ1-5; D perhaps matches TRBD1 (5 bases). CDR1 LGHDT and CDR2 YNNKEL come from the germline V gene (reference sequence). The CDR3 extends over 16 amino acids. Trimming pared 1 base from V and 2 bases from J, leaving 12 bases between. DNA of the CDR3: TGTGCCAGCAGCCAAGGGGGGGGGTTGGGCAATCAGCCCCAGCATTTT. Translated: CASSQGGGLGNQPQHF.

The gene calls are TRBV7-2 and TRBJ1-5; D uncertain. The CDR3 contains 13 residues. The V end was cut by 1 base, the J end by 7 bases, with 8 bases between. Per the germline V gene, CDR1 is SGHTA and CDR2 is FQGNSA. CDR3 amino acids: CASSLGSVQPQHF. CDR3 DNA sequence: TGTGCCAGCAGCTTAGGGTCGGTGCAGCCCCAGCATTTT.

V gene TRBV18 combines with J gene TRBJ1-1; 9 positions match TRBD1. The CDR3 loop spans 16 amino acids. V trimming: 0 bases; J trimming: 4 bases; junction bases outside the gene matches: 6. Germline V lookup: CDR1 KGHSH, CDR2 LQKENI. The CDR3 spells CASSPPKTGGLTEAFF. The CDR3 coding sequence is TGTGCCAGCTCACCACCCAAAACAGGGGGCCTCACTGAAGCTTTCTTT.

The table lists this clone with a count of one. The genes are TRBV2 and TRBJ2-4; weak D call: TRBD2 (6 bases). The CDR3 spans 14 residues. Germline values: CDR1 SNHLY, CDR2 FYNNEI. V was clipped by 6 bases and J by 3 bases, with 12 bases between them. CDR3: CASRAGNNKNIQYF. The CDR3 coding sequence is TGTGCCAGCAGGGCGGGGAACAACAAAAACATTCAGTACTTC.

The V gene is TRBV7-2, the J gene TRBJ2-1; 9 bases are a match to TRBD2. The CDR3 runs 14 residues. The J segment lost 6 bases and the V segment lost 5 bases, leaving 5 bases of the junction unmatched. Germline V gene data show CDR1 as SGHTA and CDR2 as FQGNSA. CDR3 amino acids: CASSPRTSVNEQFF. CDR3 nucleotides: TGTGCCAGCAGCCCAAGGACTAGCGTCAATGAGCAGTTCTTC. Full variable domain (remainder filled in from reference TRBV7-2 and TRBJ2-1): GAGVSQSPSNKVTEKGKDVELRCDPISGHTALYWYRQSLGQGLEFLIYFQGNSAPDKSGLPSDRFSAERTGGSVSTLTIQRTQQEDSAVYLCASSPRTSVNEQFFGPGTRLTVL.

The J gene is TRBJ1-3, the V gene TRBV7-9; 8 nucleotides line up with TRBD1. The V and J ends lost 1 base and 4 bases, in that order; junction bases with no gene match: 6. CDR3 size: 16 residues. Germline loops: CDR1 SEHNR, CDR2 FQNEAQ (reference sequence). The CDR3 DNA reads as TGTGCCAGCAGCTTAGGTGGACAGGGCGCCGGAAACACCATATATTTT. It yields the protein CASSLGGQGAGNTIYF. The variable domain in full, with the rest retrieved from reference TRBV7-9 and TRBJ1-3, is DTGVSQNPRHKITKRGQNVTFRCDPISEHNRLYWYRQTLGQGPEFLTYFQNEAQLEKSRLLSDRFSAERPKGSFSTLEIQRTEQGDSAMYLCASSLGGQGAGNTIYFGEGSWLTVV.

This clone was counted between two and nine times. The rearrangement joins TRBV19 to TRBJ2-1; 14 bases fit TRBD2. From germline, CDR1 is LNHDA and CDR2 SQIVND (reference sequence). The CDR3 runs to 19 residues. Losses at the gene ends were 7 bases for V and 2 bases for J; bases not matched to a gene: 13. The CDR3 reads CASKVLGLAGESPYNEQFF. CDR3 sequence (DNA): TGTGCCAGTAAAGTTTTGGGACTAGCGGGAGAATCACCCTACAATGAGCAGTTCTTC.

V is TRBV18 and J is TRBJ1-4; 7 bases are shared with TRBD1. This CDR3 spans 14 amino acids. V lost 4 bases and J lost 5; bases outside the gene matches: 4. Germline values: CDR1 KGHSH, CDR2 LQKENI. CDR3 in amino acids: CASSQAGGNEKLFF. The CDR3 nucleotides read TGTGCCAGCTCACAAGCAGGGGGGAATGAAAAACTGTTTTTT.

This clone was detected only once. The chain uses TRBV10-3 and TRBJ1-2, with D unclear. There are 13 residues in the CDR3. Germline values: CDR1 ENHRY, CDR2 SYGVKD. Deletions cut 8 bases from V and 3 bases from J, with 13 bases between. CDR3 loop: CAISGTEDYGYTF. CDR3 DNA sequence: TGTGCCATCTCGGGAACTGAAGACTATGGCTACACCTTC.

The chain couples TRBV9 to TRBJ2-4; D may be TRBD1 (5 bases). The CDR3 is made up of 15 amino acids. CDR1 and CDR2 (germline): SGDLS, YYNGEE. The germline V and J ends were trimmed by 0 bases and 8 bases, with 15 bases remaining between them. The DNA of the CDR3 is TGTGCCAGCAGCGTAGACTTGACAGTCGGTGACATTCAGTACTTC. Its translation: CASSVDLTVGDIQYF.

V and J are TRBV6-5 and TRBJ1-2; D not certain. CDR1 and CDR2 from the germline V gene are MNHEY and SVGAGI. CDR3 size: 15 residues. The V and J ends lost 0 bases and 1 base respectively, with 9 bases between them. CDR3 sequence: CASSYSVGLNYGYTF. The CDR3 DNA follows: TGTGCCAGCAGTTACTCGGTTGGGCTTAACTATGGCTACACCTTC.

The chain recombines TRBV28 with TRBJ2-7; the match to TRBD1 covers 8 bases. The CDR3 has 15 amino acids. Per germline, CDR1 MDHEN and CDR2 SYDVKM. V dropped 6 bases and J dropped 4; count of bases not matched to a gene: 11. The DNA of the CDR3 is TGTGCCAGCAGCCGCCAGGGGGCCCTTGCTTACGAGCAGTACTTC. Protein: CASSRQGALAYEQYF.

The chain recombines TRBV27 with TRBJ2-7, with D maybe TRBD2 (5 bases). From germline, CDR1 is MNHEY and CDR2 SMNVEV (reference sequence). Trimming took off 5 bases at V and 4 bases at J, with 18 bases between the two ends. The CDR3 length is 15 residues. The CDR3 here is CASSLTGWGLYEQYF. In DNA, the CDR3 is TGTGCCAGCAGTCTGACGGGGTGGGGTTTGTACGAGCAGTACTTC.

The V call is TRBV4-1, the J call TRBJ2-7; D may be TRBD2 (7 bases). The CDR3 has 16 residues. The ends were cut back, 0 bases at V and 7 bases at J, with 19 bases in the middle. The germline CDR1 and CDR2 sequences are MGHRA and YSYEKL. The CDR3 nucleotides read TGCGCCAGCAGCCAAGACCCTACTGGGGGCGGGGGAGAGCAGTACTTC. It yields the protein CASSQDPTGGGGEQYF.